The 28 T cell receptor beta chains below come from one sample, sequenced in a study of blood T cells in healthy people across ages. Through a sample-barcoded 5' primer and a J-beta primer mix, a second PCR was run for roughly 7 to 11 cycles. One entry per CDR3 protein results from TCRdb running MiXCR on the 5' RACE reads. Found here are about 1.1 million distinct CDR3 sequences, 35% to 40% of them singletons; the top ten hold around 14%. Sequenced input: blood. The receptors come from a man aged 18 to 30 in good health.

This clonotype was counted at least ten times. The rearrangement uses TRBV11-3 and TRBJ2-1; TRBD2 matches 7 bases. The CDR3 is made up of 15 amino acids. Unmatched junction bases numbered 8, after V lost 5 bases and J lost 4 bases. Germline V gene data show CDR1 as SGHNT and CDR2 as YENEEA. CDR3 protein: CASSRSSGPYNEQFF. CDR3 nucleotides: TGTGCCAGCAGCCGGTCTAGCGGACCTTACAATGAGCAGTTCTTC.

The chain employs TRBV20-1 and TRBJ2-4; TRBD2 might be the D (5 bases). Trimming removed 0 bases from V and 0 bases from J, with 9 bases in between. The CDR3 loop spans 15 amino acids. The V gene's germline CDR1 is DFQATT and CDR2 SNEGSKA (reference sequence). The CDR3 DNA reads as TGCAGTGCTAGAGAGGAGCGGATAGCCAAAAACATTCAGTACTTC. Protein sequence: CSAREERIAKNIQYF.

V usage is TRBV29-1 and J usage is TRBJ2-7; D could derive from TRBD1 or TRBD2 (6 bases each). V lost 2 bases and J lost 4, with 24 bases in between. The CDR3 totals 17 residues. The germline V gene has CDR1 SQVTM and CDR2 ANQGSEA. CDR3 loop: CSVEIVAMGGLRYEQYF. The CDR3 DNA sequence: TGCAGCGTTGAAATCGTTGCTATGGGGGGCTTACGGTACGAGCAGTACTTC.

With regard to this clonotype: The germline gene is not matched at one end of the junction; a read error may be the cause. This sequence joins TRBV27 and TRBJ2-7; 7 nucleotides match TRBD1. The CDR3 is 16 amino acids. Germline V gene sequence: CDR1 MNHEY, CDR2 SMNVEV (reference sequence). CDR3 sequence (DNA): TGTGCCAGCAGCACGACGCCACTCAGGGGGTCCTGCGAGCAGTACTTC. It yields the protein CASSTTPLRGSCEQYF.

For this clonotype: A much larger clone differs by one base, so this may be a read error. V is TRBV7-8 and J is TRBJ1-2; D not resolved. V lost 1 base and J 6 bases, leaving 9 bases between the germline ends. The CDR3 is 13 amino acids. Germline V lookup: CDR1 SGHVS, CDR2 FQNEAQ. CDR3 sequence (DNA): TGTGCCAGCAGCTTAGTAGGGTGGGATGGCTACACCTTC. This sequence encodes CASSLVGWDGYTF.

J is TRBJ2-1 and V is TRBV14, with D perhaps TRBD1 (5 bases). Germline V gives CDR1 SGHDN, CDR2 FVKESK. The CDR3 is made up of 12 amino acids. V was pared by 0 bases and J by 12 bases, with 9 bases between. CDR3 sequence: CASSQDRGAQFF. The CDR3 DNA reads as TGTGCCAGCAGCCAAGATAGGGGTGCGCAGTTCTTC.

Concerning this clonotype itself: The junction shows a germline mismatch at one end, possibly a read error. This chain uses TRBV9 with TRBJ1-1, with D maybe TRBD1 (5 bases). The CDR3 runs to 13 residues. In germline, CDR1 is SGDLS, CDR2 YYNGEE. CDR3 loop: CAGSLQENTEAFF. The CDR3 bases are TGTGCCGGCAGCTTACAGGAGAACACTGAAGCTTTCTTT.

This clonotype turned up a few times. The J gene is TRBJ1-2, the V gene TRBV7-9, with a possible D match to TRBD1 (6 bases). V was trimmed by 6 bases and J by 1 base, leaving 15 bases between them. The germline gives CDR1 SEHNR, CDR2 FQNEAQ (reference sequence). This CDR3 is 15 amino acids long. The CDR3 DNA sequence: TGTGCCAGCAGTCTGGGCAGGGGCCTTAACTATGGCTACACCTTC. Its translation is CASSLGRGLNYGYTF.

The CDR3, as DNA: TGTGCCAGCAGCCAAAGGACAGGGGACCTTGGGACTGAAGCTTTCTTT. Protein: CASSQRTGDLGTEAFF. The rearrangement joins TRBV4-2 to TRBJ1-1; 9 bases agree with TRBD1. CDR1 and CDR2 from the germline V gene are LGHNA and YNFKEQ. Trimming took 2 bases from V and 5 from J; bases not matched to a gene: 9. The CDR3 spans 16 residues.

The rearrangement links TRBV10-3 to TRBJ1-1, with D maybe TRBD1 (6 bases). CDR1 ENHRY and CDR2 SYGVKD come from the germline V gene. Trimming pared 7 bases from V and 3 bases from J, leaving 18 bases between. The CDR3 sequence is 15 residues long. CDR3: CAINEKQGRDTEAFF. CDR3 sequence (DNA): TGTGCCATCAACGAAAAACAGGGTCGGGACACTGAAGCTTTCTTT.

The V call is TRBV27, the J call TRBJ2-1; a possible D gene is TRBD2 (7 bases). Germline CDR1 MNHEY, CDR2 SMNVEV (reference sequence). V lost 1 base, J lost 7 bases, and 20 bases lay in between. The CDR3 is made up of 17 amino acids. The CDR3 spells CASSLFPRGGSRNEQFF. The CDR3 DNA reads TGTGCCAGCAGTTTATTTCCTAGGGGGGGGTCGAGAAATGAGCAGTTCTTC.

This clonotype turned up a few times. The chain employs TRBV5-1 and TRBJ1-2, with no clear D. The CDR3 sequence is 16 residues long. V lost 0 bases to trimming and J lost 2 bases, with 14 bases between them. Germline CDR1 is SGHRS and CDR2 is YFSETQ. CDR3 in amino acids: CASSLGSQTDNYGYTF. In DNA form, the CDR3 reads TGCGCCAGCAGCTTGGGGTCCCAGACGGACAACTATGGCTACACCTTC. Together with reference TRBV5-1 and TRBJ1-2, the CDR3 gives the full variable domain: KAGVTQTPRYLIKTRGQQVTLSCSPISGHRSVSWYQQTPGQGLQFLFEYFSETQRNKGNFPGRFSGRQFSNSRSEMNVSTLELGDSALYLCASSLGSQTDNYGYTFGSGTRLTVV.

To note about this clonotype: Relative to the germline gene, one junction end is altered; a read error may explain this. J is TRBJ2-2 and V is TRBV5-1; D unresolved. This CDR3 spans 17 amino acids. Germline V lookup: CDR1 SGHRS, CDR2 YFSETQ. In DNA, the CDR3 is TGCGTCAGCAGCTTGCTTGGCCCCGCCGTGAACACCGGGGAGCTGTTTTTT. Its translation is CVSSLLGPAVNTGELFF. Based on the CDR3 plus reference TRBV5-1 and TRBJ2-2, the full variable domain is KAGVTQTPRYLIKTRGQQVTLSCSPISGHRSVSWYQQTPGQGLQFLFEYFSETQRNKGNFPGRFSGRQFSNSRSEMNVSTLELGDSALYLCVSSLLGPAVNTGELFFGEGSRLTVL.

This clonotype was seen ten or more times. The V call is TRBV12-3 or TRBV12-4, the J call TRBJ1-5; TRBD1 matches 7 bases. With 3 bases clipped from V and 5 bases from J, the junction kept 7 bases outside the gene matches. The CDR3 runs to 15 residues. The CDR3 protein is CASSFRGKGYQPQHF. DNA for the CDR3: TGTGCCAGCAGTTTCAGGGGGAAAGGTTATCAGCCCCAGCATTTT.

This clonotype was seen at least ten times. V gene TRBV10-3 combines with J gene TRBJ2-3; the match to TRBD2 covers 12 bases. From germline, CDR1 is ENHRY and CDR2 SYGVKD. The CDR3 loop spans 17 amino acids. V lost 7 bases and J lost 4; bases outside the gene matches: 12. This chain's CDR3 is CAIKSSGGARSPDTQYF. The CDR3 nucleotides are TGTGCCATCAAGTCTAGCGGGGGGGCCCGGTCCCCAGATACGCAGTATTTT.

Comments on this clonotype: This may arise from a read error, as a much more abundant clone is one base away. CDR3 sequence (DNA): TGTGCCAGCAGTTGCGACAGTCGTAATGAGCAGTTCTTC. It codes for CASSCDSRNEQFF. The V gene is TRBV6-5, the J gene TRBJ2-1; possible D gene TRBD1, 5 bases. Germline CDR1 reads MNHEY; CDR2 reads SVGAGI. CDR3 size: 13 residues. V dropped 4 bases and J dropped 7 bases, with 11 bases sitting between them.

The chain carries TRBV4-3 and TRBJ2-1; 12 bases are shared with TRBD1. Germline loops: CDR1 LGHNA, CDR2 YSLEER. The CDR3 is 16 amino acids. J lost 4 bases, V lost 2 bases, and 3 bases had no gene match. DNA of the CDR3: TGCGCCAGCAGCCAACCGGGACAGGGGGCTTACAATGAGCAGTTCTTC. Protein product: CASSQPGQGAYNEQFF.

This clonotype was recorded a few times. The rearrangement uses TRBV7-3 and TRBJ2-1, with 9 bases matching TRBD1. The trim removed 4 bases at V and 7 bases at J, leaving 8 bases unmatched. Germline CDR1 is SGHTA and CDR2 is FQGTGA. The CDR3 runs to 15 residues. CDR3 coding DNA: TGTGCCAGCAGCTCCCGGGACAGGGTGGAGAATGAGCAGTTCTTC. Translation gives CASSSRDRVENEQFF.

This clonotype occurred a few times. The V and J genes are TRBV12-5 and TRBJ2-1; 7 bases are a match to TRBD1. This CDR3 has 15 amino acids. The trim removed 6 bases at V and 4 bases at J, leaving 9 bases unmatched. Germline CDR1 and CDR2: LGHNT and FRNRAP. The CDR3 is CASGRTGGGYNEQFF. The CDR3 DNA reads as TGTGCTAGTGGCCGGACAGGAGGCGGGTACAATGAGCAGTTCTTC.

This clonotype has a count of ten or more. The chain combines TRBV20-1 with TRBJ2-3; no firm D call. Germline V gene data show CDR1 as DFQATT and CDR2 as SNEGSKA (reference sequence). The V end lost 5 bases, the J end lost 0 bases, and 12 bases lay between the germline ends. The CDR3 has 14 amino acids. The CDR3 DNA is TGCAGTGCTCACTCCGGGCCCAGCACAGATACGCAGTATTTT. It translates to CSAHSGPSTDTQYF.

The rearrangement links TRBV5-1 to TRBJ1-1; no firm D call. The CDR3 totals 14 residues. In germline, CDR1 is SGHRS, CDR2 YFSETQ. The V gene lost 0 bases and the J gene lost 1 base, with 7 bases spanning the gap. The CDR3 sequence is CASSLGVPNTEAFF. DNA for the CDR3: TGCGCCAGCAGCTTGGGAGTTCCGAACACTGAAGCTTTCTTT.

The chain employs TRBV4-2 and TRBJ2-2, with 7 bases lining up with TRBD2. The germline gives CDR1 LGHNA, CDR2 YNFKEQ. The CDR3 is 17 residues long. V lost 1 base and J lost 7; bases outside the gene matches: 12. The CDR3 nucleotides are TGTGCCAGCAGCCAAGTTCTGACGAGGGAGGGCGGCGGGGAGCTGTTTTTT. This codes for CASSQVLTREGGGELFF.

This clonotype occurred many times. The chain employs TRBV20-1 and TRBJ2-3, with a weak D call TRBD2 (5 bases). The V end was cut by 6 bases, the J end by 0 bases, with 10 bases between. Germline-derived CDR1 and CDR2 are DFQATT and SNEGSKA (reference sequence). The CDR3 has 13 amino acids. The CDR3 is CSAARTSTDTQYF. The CDR3 coding sequence is TGCAGTGCCGCCCGGACTAGCACAGATACGCAGTATTTT.

This sequence joins TRBV14 and TRBJ1-2; D not certain. Germline assignment: CDR1 SGHDN and CDR2 FVKESK. Deletions cut 0 bases from V and 4 bases from J, with 12 bases between. CDR3 length: 15 residues. CDR3 sequence: CASSQEVSHLYGYTF. The DNA of the CDR3 is TGTGCCAGCAGCCAAGAGGTTAGTCACCTCTATGGCTACACCTTC.

This chain links TRBV4-3 with TRBJ2-3, with D maybe TRBD2 (5 bases). The CDR3 has 18 residues. Trimming took off 0 bases at V and 1 base at J, with 17 bases between the two ends. Germline CDR1 reads LGHNA; CDR2 reads YSLEER. The chain's CDR3 is CASSQDLGSGDRTDTQYF. Written as DNA, the CDR3 is TGCGCCAGCAGCCAAGATTTAGGAAGCGGCGACCGCACAGATACGCAGTATTTT.

This clonotype appeared a single time. This chain links TRBV7-2 with TRBJ1-4, with D unresolved. Germline values: CDR1 SGHTA, CDR2 FQGNSA. The ends were cut back, 0 bases at V and 7 bases at J, with 12 bases in the middle. The CDR3 contains 15 residues. The CDR3 is CASSLAGIGSEKLFF. In DNA, the CDR3 is TGTGCCAGCAGCTTAGCGGGGATTGGTAGTGAAAAACTGTTTTTT.

CDR3 amino acids: CASSLRTGEATDTQYF. As DNA, the CDR3 is TGTGCCAGCAGCTTGAGGACAGGAGAGGCGACAGATACGCAGTATTTT. The rearrangement uses TRBV5-6 and TRBJ2-3, with 7 bases lining up with TRBD1. CDR1 is SGHDT and CDR2 is YYEEEE in the germline V gene. CDR3 length equals 16 residues. Germline trimming cut 1 base from V and 3 bases from J; bases unmatched to any gene: 8.

This clonotype was counted a few times. The V call is TRBV15, the J call TRBJ1-6; D is uncertain. V was trimmed by 1 base and J by 0 bases, leaving 10 bases between them. The CDR3 is 17 amino acids. Germline CDR1 and CDR2: LNHNV and YYDKDF (reference sequence). The CDR3 DNA is TGTGCCACCAGCAGAGGAACAAGGAGCTCCTATAATTCACCCCTCCACTTT. Its protein is CATSRGTRSSYNSPLHF.